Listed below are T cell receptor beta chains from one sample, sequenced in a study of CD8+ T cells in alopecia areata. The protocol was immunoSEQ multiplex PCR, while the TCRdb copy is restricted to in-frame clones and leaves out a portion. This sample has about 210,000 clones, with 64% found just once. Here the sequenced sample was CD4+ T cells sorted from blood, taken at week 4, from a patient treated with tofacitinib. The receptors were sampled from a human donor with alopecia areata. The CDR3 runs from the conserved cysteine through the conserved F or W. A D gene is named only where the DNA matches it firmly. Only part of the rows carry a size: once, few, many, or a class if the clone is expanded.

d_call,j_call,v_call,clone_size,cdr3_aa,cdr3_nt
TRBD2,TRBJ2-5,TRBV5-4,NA,CASSPSSGAFQETQYF,TGTGCCAGCAGCCCGTCTAGCGGCGCCTTCCAAGAGACCCAGTACTTC
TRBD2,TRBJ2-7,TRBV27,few,CASRDYMSYEQYF,TGTGCCAGCCGGGACTACATGTCCTACGAGCAGTACTTC
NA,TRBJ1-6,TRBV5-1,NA,CASSNNNSPLHF,TGCGCCAGCTCCAACAATAATTCACCCCTCCACTTT
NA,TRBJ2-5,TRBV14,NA,CASSPTLAQETQYF,TGTGCCAGCAGCCCGACACTAGCACAAGAGACCCAGTACTTC
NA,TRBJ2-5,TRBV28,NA,CASSLWGVQETQYF,TGTGCCAGCAGTTTATGGGGGGTTCAGGAGACCCAGTACTTC
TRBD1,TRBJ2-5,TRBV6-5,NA,CASSRDREWETQYF,TGTGCCAGCAGTCGGGACAGGGAATGGGAGACCCAGTACTTC
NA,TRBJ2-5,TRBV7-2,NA,CASSAGTSRETQYF,TGTGCCAGCAGCGCTGGGACTTCAAGAGAGACCCAGTACTTC
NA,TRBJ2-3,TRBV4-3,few,CASSQPGAYTQYF,TGCGCCAGCAGCCAACCCGGGGCATATACGCAGTATTTT
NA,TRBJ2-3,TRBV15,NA,CATSTRLGTDTQYF,TGTGCCACCAGCACTCGACTAGGCACAGATACGCAGTATTTT
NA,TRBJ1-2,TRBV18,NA,CASSPARTAYGYTF,TGTGCCAGCTCACCAGCGCGGACAGCCTATGGCTACACCTTC
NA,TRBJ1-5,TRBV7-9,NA,CASSFRYNNQPQHF,TGTGCCAGCAGCTTTAGGTACAACAATCAGCCCCAGCATTTT
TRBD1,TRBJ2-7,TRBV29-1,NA,CSVEVTNRGTSYEQYF,TGCAGCGTTGAAGTAACGAACAGGGGGACCTCCTACGAGCAGTACTTC
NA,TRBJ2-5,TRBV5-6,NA,CASTAGPETQYF,TGTGCCAGCACGGCGGGGCCAGAGACCCAGTACTTC
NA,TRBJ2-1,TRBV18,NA,CASSPREAAVKEQFF,TGTGCCAGCTCACCACGAGAAGCAGCGGTCAAAGAGCAGTTCTTC
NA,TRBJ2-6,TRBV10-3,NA,CAISELAGLVSGANVLTF,TGTGCCATCAGTGAGTTAGCAGGGCTCGTCTCTGGGGCCAACGTCCTGACTTTC
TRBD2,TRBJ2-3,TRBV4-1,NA,CASSQVAGTGDTQYF,TGCGCCAGCAGCCAAGTAGCGGGGACGGGAGATACGCAGTATTTT
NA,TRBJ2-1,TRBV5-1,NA,CASSLGGSYNEQFF,TGCGCCAGCAGCTTGGGGGGCTCCTACAATGAGCAGTTCTTC
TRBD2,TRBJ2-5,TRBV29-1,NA,CSSGAGGPKTQYF,TGCAGCTCAGGGGCGGGGGGGCCTAAGACCCAGTACTTC
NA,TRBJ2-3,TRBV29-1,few,CSVVVRRPGTDTQYF,TGCAGCGTTGTGGTTCGGCGACCTGGCACAGATACGCAGTATTTT
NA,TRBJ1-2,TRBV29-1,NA,CSVDSREGGYTF,TGCAGCGTCGATAGTCGGGAGGGTGGCTACACCTTC
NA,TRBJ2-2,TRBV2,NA,CASSRTVNTGELFF,TGTGCCAGCAGCCGGACAGTTAACACCGGGGAGCTGTTTTTT
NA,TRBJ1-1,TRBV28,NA,CASTPTPPGIPEAFF,TGTGCAAGCACCCCCACACCCCCTGGTATCCCTGAAGCTTTCTTT
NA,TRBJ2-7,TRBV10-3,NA,CAISPSAGVYEQYF,TGTGCCATCAGCCCTTCTGCCGGGGTCTACGAGCAGTACTTC
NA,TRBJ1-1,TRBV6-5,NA,CASSPGTGFGTEAFF,TGTGCCAGCAGTCCAGGCACAGGGTTTGGCACTGAAGCTTTCTTT
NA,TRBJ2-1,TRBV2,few,CASGRMYNEQFF,TGTGCCAGCGGAAGAATGTACAATGAGCAGTTCTTC
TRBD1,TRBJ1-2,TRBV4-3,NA,CASSQDRDREGYTF,TGCGCCAGCAGCCAAGATCGGGACAGGGAAGGCTACACCTTC